This TCR beta chain was sequenced in a study of T cell repertoires in cytomegalovirus infection. Overall study: In public TCR beta signatures, there were indications of both CMV infection and matching HLA type. Whole-study results and caveats: CMV-specific TCR beta clonotypes restricted by HLA-C were the ones dominating the ex vivo response. Public TCR beta family frequency separated CMV-and-HLA carriers, including in an independent cohort.

TCRdb used MiXCR to reprocess the reads, holding one entry per CDR3 protein. The repertoire holds roughly 300,000 distinct CDR3 sequences, around a tenth seen once, with 4.3% in the top ten. The CDR3 runs 15 residues. CDR1 and CDR2 from the germline V gene are ENHRY and SYGVKD. With 5 bases removed from V and 3 bases from J, the gap between germline ends came to 15 bases. This clonotype was seen only a few times. Antigen specificity is unknown. Sequenced: PBMCs. The sequence was obtained from a human donor in good health (CMV status not recorded). Some clones in this sample may be carry-over from other donors' samples. The chain uses TRBV10-3 and TRBJ2-3; tentatively, D is TRBD1 or TRBD2 (6 bases each). Here the CDR3 DNA reads TGTGCCATCAGTAAGGGTCGGGGGCCGACAGATACGCAGTATTTT. Protein sequence: CAISKGRGPTDTQYF.